A single sample gave rise to the 15 T cell receptor beta chains below, sequenced in a study of post-analysis software for immune sequencing data. Unique molecular identifiers featured in each of the TCR beta cDNA libraries. Each CDR3 protein gets one entry after TCRdb re-called the PCR reads with MiXCR. The sample has 150,000 to 200,000 distinct CDR3 sequences; 36% are singletons. The sequencing here drew on blood, taken after autologous hematopoietic stem cell transplantation. These receptors came from a girl between 5 and 17 years old with multiple sclerosis.

This clonotype was seen repeatedly, ten times or more. The J gene is TRBJ2-5, the V gene TRBV6-8; D remains unclear. The CDR3 consists of 14 residues. CDR1 and CDR2 (germline): MNHGY, SAAAGT. V was shortened by 0 bases and J by 3 bases, with 8 bases between the two germline ends. The CDR3 sequence is CASSYSIREETQYF. CDR3 nucleotides: TGTGCCAGCAGTTACTCGATCAGAGAAGAGACCCAGTACTTC.

At least ten counts were recorded for this clonotype. The rearrangement links TRBV20-1 to TRBJ2-3; 8 nucleotides agree with TRBD2. CDR1 and CDR2 (germline): DFQATT, SNEGSKA (reference sequence). The junction had 7 bases not matched to a gene; V was cut back by 5 bases and J by 6 bases. This CDR3 is built from 13 residues. The DNA of the CDR3 is TGCAGTGCTCCAAGCGGGAGTGGGGATACGCAGTATTTT. It translates to CSAPSGSGDTQYF.

The chain is built from TRBV7-9 and TRBJ1-1, with no clear D. This CDR3 is built from 13 residues. The V gene lost 5 bases and the J gene lost 6 bases, with 13 bases spanning the gap. Per the germline V gene, CDR1 is SEHNR and CDR2 is FQNEAQ (reference sequence). The DNA of the CDR3 is TGTGCCAGCAGCACGTCCACTGGAGCTGAAGCTTTCTTT. Its protein is CASSTSTGAEAFF.

This clonotype was detected ten times or more. The chain recombines TRBV25-1 with TRBJ1-2; 7 bases align to TRBD1. CDR1 is MGHDK, CDR2 SYGVNS, per germline. V dropped 3 bases and J dropped 3; count of bases not matched to a gene: 4. The CDR3 runs to 14 residues. The CDR3 here is CASSDRGKDYGYTF. DNA for the CDR3: TGTGCCAGCAGTGACAGGGGGAAGGACTATGGCTACACCTTC.

This rearrangement joins TRBV29-1 to TRBJ2-1; D is tentatively TRBD1 or TRBD2 (5 bases each). The CDR3 is 14 residues long. The V gene's germline CDR1 is SQVTM and CDR2 ANQGSEA. Trimming took 2 bases from V and 8 from J, leaving 16 bases between them. The CDR3 spells CSVEQGWTGYEQFF. The CDR3 nucleotides are TGCAGCGTTGAACAGGGTTGGACGGGGTATGAGCAGTTCTTC.

The chain recombines TRBV5-1 with TRBJ2-2; 11 nucleotides agree with TRBD2. V was pared by 4 bases and J by 0 bases, with 5 bases of the junction left unmatched. The CDR3 totals 17 residues. In germline, CDR1 is SGHRS, CDR2 YFSETQ. CDR3: CASSHKTSGTNTGELFF. The CDR3 coding sequence is TGCGCCAGCAGCCATAAGACTAGCGGGACGAACACCGGGGAGCTGTTTTTT.

At least ten counts were recorded for this clonotype. The rearrangement uses TRBV29-1 and TRBJ1-1; D unresolved. The germline V gene has CDR1 SQVTM and CDR2 ANQGSEA. The V gene lost 7 bases and the J gene lost 5 bases, with 17 bases spanning the gap. CDR3 length: 13 amino acids. This CDR3 is CSAALGLRTEAFF. The CDR3 DNA follows: TGCAGCGCCGCCCTGGGGTTAAGGACTGAAGCTTTCTTT.

This chain uses TRBV28 with TRBJ1-2, with D maybe TRBD1 (5 bases). In germline, CDR1 is MDHEN, CDR2 SYDVKM. The CDR3 has 13 amino acids. V lost 7 bases, J lost 2 bases, and 11 bases lay in between. For the CDR3, the DNA is TGTGCCAGCACTCAAGGGGTGAACTATGGCTACACCTTC. Its protein is CASTQGVNYGYTF.

The chain joins TRBV4-1 to TRBJ2-7; the D is unclear. The germline gives CDR1 MGHRA, CDR2 YSYEKL. The V end was cut by 4 bases, the J end by 1 base, with 14 bases between. The CDR3 runs to 15 residues. The DNA for the CDR3 is TGCGCCAGCAGCCGATCAACCGTAGTTTCCTACGAGCAGTACTTC. This codes for CASSRSTVVSYEQYF.

V usage is TRBV5-1 and J usage is TRBJ2-5; D might be TRBD2 (6 bases). V was clipped by 7 bases and J by 1 base, with 11 bases between them. This CDR3 spans 13 amino acids. Germline assignment: CDR1 SGHRS and CDR2 YFSETQ. This chain's CDR3 is CASGRSGQETQYF. The CDR3, as DNA: TGCGCCAGCGGACGTAGCGGCCAAGAGACCCAGTACTTC.

The genes are TRBV7-6 and TRBJ2-5, with no clear D. CDR1 and CDR2 (germline): SGHVS, FNYEAQ. Trimming took 5 bases from V and 3 from J, leaving 13 bases between them. The CDR3 has 14 residues. CDR3 nucleotide sequence: TGTGCCAGCAGCGCTACCGCAAACGAAGAGACCCAGTACTTC. This gives the protein CASSATANEETQYF.

The chain is built from TRBV29-1 and TRBJ2-5; D call uncertain. V was cut by 6 bases and J by 12 bases, with 14 bases left in between. The CDR3 is 10 amino acids. Germline V CDR1 and CDR2: SQVTM, ANQGSEA. CDR3: CSVGIGPEYF. DNA for the CDR3: TGCAGCGTAGGGATCGGGCCGGAGTACTTC.

This clonotype was seen at least ten times. The chain employs TRBV4-1 and TRBJ2-5; TRBD2 matches 15 bases. Germline V gene lookup returns CDR1 MGHRA and CDR2 YSYEKL. Germline trimming cut 4 bases from V and 2 bases from J; bases unmatched to any gene: 8. The CDR3 consists of 18 residues. CDR3 nucleotides: TGCGCCAGCAGCCTCCCGGGACTAGCGGGAGGAAGTCAAGAGACCCAGTACTTC. Its protein product is CASSLPGLAGGSQETQYF.

This clonotype was seen a handful of times. A read error may be the cause here, since a much bigger clone is one base away. The chain has TRBV29-1 and TRBJ2-5; D is perhaps TRBD1 or TRBD2 (5 bases each). The V gene lost 4 bases and the J gene lost 5 bases, with 14 bases spanning the gap. CDR1 and CDR2 (germline): SQVTM, ANQGSEA. The CDR3 spans 13 residues. The CDR3 protein is CSVVGGVCETQYF. Here the CDR3 DNA reads TGCAGCGTTGTTGGGGGAGTTTGTGAGACCCAGTACTTC.

This clonotype was seen a few times. The chain links TRBV5-1 to TRBJ2-1; TRBD2 might be the D (6 bases). Looked up from germline, CDR1 is SGHRS and CDR2 is YFSETQ. V gave up 4 bases and J gave up 6 bases, with 20 bases separating them. The CDR3 is made up of 16 amino acids. CDR3 coding DNA: TGCGCCAGCAGCCTGATCGGATCTCGGAGGGGCAATGAGCAGTTCTTC. Its translation: CASSLIGSRRGNEQFF.